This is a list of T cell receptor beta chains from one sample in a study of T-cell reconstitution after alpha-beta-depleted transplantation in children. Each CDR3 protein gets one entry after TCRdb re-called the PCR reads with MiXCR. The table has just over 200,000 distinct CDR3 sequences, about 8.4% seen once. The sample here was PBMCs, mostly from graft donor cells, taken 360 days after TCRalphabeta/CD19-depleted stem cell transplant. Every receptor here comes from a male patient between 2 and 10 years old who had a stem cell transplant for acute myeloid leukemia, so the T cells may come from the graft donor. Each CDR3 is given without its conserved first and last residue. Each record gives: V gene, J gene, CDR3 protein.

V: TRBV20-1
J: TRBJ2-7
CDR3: SARAAGTSFYEQY

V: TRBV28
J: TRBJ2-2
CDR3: ASRMDSQYPNTGELF

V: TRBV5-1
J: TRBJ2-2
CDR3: ASSLTGTTGELLF

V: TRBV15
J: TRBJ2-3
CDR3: ATSRDLGQTPTDTQY

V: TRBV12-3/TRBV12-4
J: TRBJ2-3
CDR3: AGSRGFTDTQY

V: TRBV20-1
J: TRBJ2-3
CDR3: SARGVGGGPYTDTQY

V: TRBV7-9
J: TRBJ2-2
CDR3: ASSRGSGGNTGELF

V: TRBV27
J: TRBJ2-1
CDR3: ASSSPRNRDNEQF

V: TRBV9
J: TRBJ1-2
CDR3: ASSGDRFYGYT

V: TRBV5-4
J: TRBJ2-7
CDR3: ASSLGGRAVYEQY

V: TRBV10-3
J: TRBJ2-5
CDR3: AVGGAETQY

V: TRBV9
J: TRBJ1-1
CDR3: ASNPGEGRMNTEAF

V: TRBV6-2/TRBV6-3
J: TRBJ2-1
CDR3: ASSPILAGGYNEQF

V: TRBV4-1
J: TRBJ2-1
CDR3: ASSQEGTGGHNEQF

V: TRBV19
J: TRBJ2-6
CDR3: ASQDLSGANVLT

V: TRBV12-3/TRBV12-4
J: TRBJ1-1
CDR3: ASRTGGFTEAF